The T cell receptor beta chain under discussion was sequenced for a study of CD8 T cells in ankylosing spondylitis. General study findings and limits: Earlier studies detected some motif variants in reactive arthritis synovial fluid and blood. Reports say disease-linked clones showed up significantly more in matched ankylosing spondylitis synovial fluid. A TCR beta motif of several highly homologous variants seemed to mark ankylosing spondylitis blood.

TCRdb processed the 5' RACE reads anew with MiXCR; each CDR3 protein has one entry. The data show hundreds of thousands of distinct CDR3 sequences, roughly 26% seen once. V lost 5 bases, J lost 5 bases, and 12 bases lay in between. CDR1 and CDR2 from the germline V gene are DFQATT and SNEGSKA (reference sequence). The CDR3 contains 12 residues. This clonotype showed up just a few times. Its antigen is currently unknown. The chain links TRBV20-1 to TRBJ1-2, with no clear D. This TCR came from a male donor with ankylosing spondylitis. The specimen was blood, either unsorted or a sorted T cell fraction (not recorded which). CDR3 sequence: CSAAGRGYGYTF. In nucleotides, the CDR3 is TGCAGTGCTGCAGGCCGAGGGTATGGCTACACCTTC.